This entry concerns a single T cell receptor (beta chain). Its antigen is undetermined. The sample is drawn from a study of cytomegalovirus exposure and HLA in healthy donors. The donors formed part of the approximately 120-subject validation cohort, distinct from the approximately 670-subject first cohort. Study observations and caveats: Diagnosis of cytomegalovirus status made by the classifier reportedly showed high specificity and sensitivity.

The length of the CDR3 is 14 residues. Germline V lookup: CDR1 MDHEN, CDR2 SYDVKM. V was cut by 10 bases and J by 1 base, with 16 bases left in between. Sequencing used immunoSEQ multiplex PCR; TCRdb keeps in-frame clones, though not all of them. The data contain roughly 190,000 clones, around 86% of them singletons. This TCR was recovered from a man aged 25-45 years in good health and CMV-seropositive. The J gene is TRBJ1-1, the V gene TRBV28, with D possibly TRBD1 on 5 matching bases. The sequenced material came from PBMCs. CDR3 region: CATQGVPANTEAFF. CDR3 DNA sequence: TGTGCCACCCAAGGGGTACCCGCGAACACTGAAGCTTTCTTT. Based on the CDR3 plus reference TRBV28 and TRBJ1-1, the full variable domain is DVKVTQSSRYLVKRTGEKVFLECVQDMDHENMFWYRQDPGLGLRLIYFSYDVKMKEKGDIPEGYSVSREKKERFSLILESASTNQTSMYLCATQGVPANTEAFFGQGTRLTVV.